The 9 T cell receptor beta chains below all came from one sample that was sequenced in a study of blood T cell repertoires in COVID-19. Repertoires were generated with immunoSEQ multiplex PCR, while TCRdb's copy carries only in-frame clones and drops some. Among roughly 400,000 clones listed, roughly 88% were seen once. The specimen was PBMCs or T cells enriched from blood (not recorded which). All receptors derive from a middle-aged woman with acute COVID-19.

The chain employs TRBV10-3 and TRBJ2-3, with 9 bases lining up with TRBD2. V was pared by 6 bases and J by 2 bases, with 3 bases of the junction left unmatched. The CDR3 length is 14 residues. Germline-derived CDR1 and CDR2 are ENHRY and SYGVKD. The CDR3 DNA follows: TGTGCCATCAGCATAGCGGGGGACACAGATACGCAGTATTTT. Its protein product is CAISIAGDTDTQYF.

J is TRBJ1-6 and V is TRBV3-1 (or the pseudogene TRBV3-2); D gene unclear. This CDR3 has 15 residues. V was pared by 2 bases and J by 3 bases, with 8 bases between. Germline assignment: CDR1 LGHDT and CDR2 YNNKEL (reference sequence). The CDR3 DNA sequence: TGTGCCAGCAGCCAACAGGTGAACTATAATTCACCCCTCCACTTT. Its protein is CASSQQVNYNSPLHF.

The rearrangement uses TRBV30 and TRBJ2-5, with a weak D call TRBD2 (5 bases). Between the trimmed V and J ends, which lost 8 bases and 2 bases, there was a span of 12 bases. Germline V gene sequence: CDR1 GTSNPN, CDR2 SVGIG (reference sequence). CDR3 length: 12 amino acids. This CDR3 reads CAMEAGQETQYF. The CDR3 DNA is TGTGCCATGGAGGCAGGTCAAGAGACCCAGTACTTC.

The chain employs TRBV19 and TRBJ2-7; D is undetermined. CDR1 LNHDA and CDR2 SQIVND come from the germline V gene (reference sequence). Deletions cut 3 bases from V and 4 bases from J, with 10 bases between. The CDR3 has 13 residues. CDR3 sequence: CASSILPQYEQYF. CDR3 coding DNA: TGTGCCAGTAGTATCCTGCCCCAGTACGAGCAGTACTTC.

The CDR3, as DNA: TGCGCCAGCAGCCCCGGGACTTTTAATGGAAACACCATATATTTT. This encodes CASSPGTFNGNTIYF. The V call is TRBV5-1, the J call TRBJ1-3; perhaps TRBD1 as D (5 bases). This CDR3 is 15 amino acids long. The germline V gene has CDR1 SGHRS and CDR2 YFSETQ. V was trimmed by 4 bases and J by 3 bases, leaving 14 bases between them.

V is TRBV2 and J is TRBJ2-3; D is unclear. Germline-derived CDR1 and CDR2 are SNHLY and FYNNEI. Trimming stripped 5 bases from V and 6 bases from J, with 6 bases between. The CDR3 sequence is 11 residues long. CDR3 DNA: TGTGCCAGCAGTTTACATGATACGCAGTATTTT. It yields the protein CASSLHDTQYF.

In this sample, this clone turned up a few times. The chain carries TRBV19 and TRBJ1-5, with D tentatively TRBD1 (5 bases). Germline V gives CDR1 LNHDA, CDR2 SQIVND (reference sequence). This CDR3 region has 13 residues. V lost 5 bases and J lost 5, with 10 bases in between. CDR3 sequence: CASSEQVHQPQHF. In DNA form, the CDR3 reads TGTGCCAGTAGTGAACAGGTCCATCAGCCCCAGCATTTT.

To note about this clone: Additional DNA sequences in this sample encode the identical CDR3. The chain recombines TRBV4-1 with TRBJ1-2; D is possibly TRBD1 (6 bases). The germline V gene encodes CDR1 MGHRA and CDR2 YSYEKL. The CDR3 is 14 residues long. The germline V and J ends were trimmed by 0 bases and 4 bases, with 9 bases remaining between them. The CDR3 bases are TGCGCCAGCAGCCAAGACCCAGGGGTCTATGGCTACACCTTC. This encodes CASSQDPGVYGYTF.

The chain combines TRBV5-4 with TRBJ2-3, with D tentatively TRBD1 (6 bases). The CDR3 has 16 residues. From germline, CDR1 is SGHNT and CDR2 YYREEE (reference sequence). V lost 0 bases to trimming and J lost 5 bases, with 16 bases between them. CDR3 DNA: TGTGCCAGCAGCTTGGTTACGCCCCGAGGGGGAGATACGCAGTATTTT. Amino acid sequence: CASSLVTPRGGDTQYF. Filled out from reference TRBV5-4 and TRBJ2-3, the complete variable domain reads ETGVTQSPTHLIKTRGQQVTLRCSSQSGHNTVSWYQQALGQGPQFIFQYYREEENGRGNFPPRFSGLQFPNYSSELNVNALELDDSALYLCASSLVTPRGGDTQYFGPGTRLTVL.